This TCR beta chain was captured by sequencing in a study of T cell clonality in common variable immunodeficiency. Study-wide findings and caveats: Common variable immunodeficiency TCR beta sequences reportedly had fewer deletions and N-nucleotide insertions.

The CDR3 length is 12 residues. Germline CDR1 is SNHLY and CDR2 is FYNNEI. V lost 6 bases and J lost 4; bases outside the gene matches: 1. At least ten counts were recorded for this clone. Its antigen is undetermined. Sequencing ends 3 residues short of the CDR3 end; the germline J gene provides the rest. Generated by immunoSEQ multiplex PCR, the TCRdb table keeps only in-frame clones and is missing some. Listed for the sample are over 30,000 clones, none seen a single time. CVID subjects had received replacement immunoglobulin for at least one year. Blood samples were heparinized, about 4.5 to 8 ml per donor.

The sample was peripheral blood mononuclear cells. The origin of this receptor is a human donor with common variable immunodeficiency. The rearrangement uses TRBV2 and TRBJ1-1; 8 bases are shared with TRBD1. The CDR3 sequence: CASSTGGTEAFF. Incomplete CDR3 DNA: TGTGCCAGCAGCACAGGGGGCACTGAA.